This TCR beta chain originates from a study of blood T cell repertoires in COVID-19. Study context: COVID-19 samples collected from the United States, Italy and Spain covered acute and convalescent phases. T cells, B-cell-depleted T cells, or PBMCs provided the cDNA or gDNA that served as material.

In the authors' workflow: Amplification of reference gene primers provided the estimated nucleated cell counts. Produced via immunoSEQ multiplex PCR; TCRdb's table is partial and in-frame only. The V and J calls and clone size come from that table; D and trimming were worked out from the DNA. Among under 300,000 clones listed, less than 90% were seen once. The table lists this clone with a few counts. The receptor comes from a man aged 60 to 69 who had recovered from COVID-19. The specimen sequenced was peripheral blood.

The CDR3 DNA follows: TGTGCCAGCAGCCAAGATGTGCAGCGAAAAATCGGAAACTCTGGAAACACCATATATTTT. Translation: CASSQDVQRKIGNSGNTIYF. The chain carries TRBV3-1 (or the pseudogene TRBV3-2) and TRBJ1-3; D gene ambiguous. The CDR3 loop spans 20 amino acids. Germline V gene sequence: CDR1 LGHDT, CDR2 YNNKEL (reference sequence). The V gene lost 0 bases and the J gene lost 0 bases, with 21 bases spanning the gap.